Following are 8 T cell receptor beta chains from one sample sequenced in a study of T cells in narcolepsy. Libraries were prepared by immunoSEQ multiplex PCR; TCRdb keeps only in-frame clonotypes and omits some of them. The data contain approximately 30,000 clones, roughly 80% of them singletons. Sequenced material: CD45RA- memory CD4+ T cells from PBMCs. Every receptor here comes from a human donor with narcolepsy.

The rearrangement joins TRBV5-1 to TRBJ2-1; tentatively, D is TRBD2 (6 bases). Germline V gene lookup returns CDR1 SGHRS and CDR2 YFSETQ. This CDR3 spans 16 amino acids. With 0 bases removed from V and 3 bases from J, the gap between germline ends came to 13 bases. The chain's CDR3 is CASSLERRGDYNEQFF. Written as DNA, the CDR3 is TGCGCCAGCAGCTTGGAGAGGCGGGGAGACTACAATGAGCAGTTCTTC.

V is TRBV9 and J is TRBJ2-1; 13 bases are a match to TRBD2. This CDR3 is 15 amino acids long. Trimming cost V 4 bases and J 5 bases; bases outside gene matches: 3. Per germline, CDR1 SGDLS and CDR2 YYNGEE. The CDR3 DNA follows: TGTGCCAGCAGCTTGGGACTAGCGGGGAACAATGAGCAGTTCTTC. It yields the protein CASSLGLAGNNEQFF.

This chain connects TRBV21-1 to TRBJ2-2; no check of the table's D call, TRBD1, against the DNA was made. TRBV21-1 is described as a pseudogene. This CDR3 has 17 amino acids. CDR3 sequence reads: CASSYLWRTGRPGELFF. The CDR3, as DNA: TGTGCCAGCAGCTACCTCTGGAGGACAGGGAGACCCGGGGAGCTGTTTTTT.

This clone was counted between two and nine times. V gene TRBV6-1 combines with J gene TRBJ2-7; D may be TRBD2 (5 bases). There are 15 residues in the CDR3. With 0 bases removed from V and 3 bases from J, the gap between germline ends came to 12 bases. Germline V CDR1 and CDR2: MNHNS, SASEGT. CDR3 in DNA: TGTGCCAGCAGTGAAGCCCACCAGCGGATCTACGAGCAGTACGTC. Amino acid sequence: CASSEAHQRIYEQYV.

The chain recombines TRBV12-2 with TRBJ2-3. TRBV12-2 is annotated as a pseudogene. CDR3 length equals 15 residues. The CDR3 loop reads CASRPRDHGVDTQYF. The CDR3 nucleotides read TGTGCAAGTCGCCCCCGGGACCACGGGGTGGATACGCAGTATTTT.

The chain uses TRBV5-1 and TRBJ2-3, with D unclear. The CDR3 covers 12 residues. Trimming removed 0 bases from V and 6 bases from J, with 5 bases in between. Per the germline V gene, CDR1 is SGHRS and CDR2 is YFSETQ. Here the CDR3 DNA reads TGCGCCAGCAGCTTGGGAGGCGATACGCAGTATTTT. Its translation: CASSLGGDTQYF.

CDR3 protein: CAISESFEGGEQYF. The CDR3, as DNA: TGTGCCATCAGTGAGTCCTTCGAGGGGGGCGAGCAGTACTTC. This sequence joins TRBV10-3 and TRBJ2-7; possibly TRBD1 or TRBD2 for D (6 bases each). CDR1 is ENHRY, CDR2 SYGVKD, per germline. V lost 0 bases to trimming and J lost 6 bases, with 12 bases between them. This CDR3 is 14 amino acids long.

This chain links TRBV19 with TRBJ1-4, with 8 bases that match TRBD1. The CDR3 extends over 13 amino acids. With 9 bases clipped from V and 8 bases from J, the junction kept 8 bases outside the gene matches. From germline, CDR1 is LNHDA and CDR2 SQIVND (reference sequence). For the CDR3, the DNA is TGTGCCAGGCCGGGACAGGTAATCGAAAAACTGTTTTTT. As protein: CARPGQVIEKLFF. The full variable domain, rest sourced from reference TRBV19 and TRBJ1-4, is DGGITQSPKYLFRKEGQNVTLSCEQNLNHDAMYWYRQDPGQGLRLIYYSQIVNDFQKGDIAEGYSVSREKKESFPLTVTSAQKNPTAFYLCARPGQVIEKLFFGSGTQLSVL.